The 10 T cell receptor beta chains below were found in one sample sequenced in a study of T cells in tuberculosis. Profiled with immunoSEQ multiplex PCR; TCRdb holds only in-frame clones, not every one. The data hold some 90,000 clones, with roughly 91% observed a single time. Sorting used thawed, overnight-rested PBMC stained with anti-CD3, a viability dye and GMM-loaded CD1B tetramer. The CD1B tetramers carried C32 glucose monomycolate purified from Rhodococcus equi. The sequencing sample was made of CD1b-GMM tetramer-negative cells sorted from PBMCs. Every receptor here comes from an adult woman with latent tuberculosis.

CDR3 DNA sequence: TGTGCCAGCAGTCGAGGGACTGAAGCTTTCTTT. This gives the protein CASSRGTEAFF. J is TRBJ1-1 and V is TRBV27; D is undetermined. In germline, CDR1 is MNHEY, CDR2 SMNVEV (reference sequence). Trimming pared 5 bases from V and 5 bases from J, leaving 6 bases between. The CDR3 has 11 residues.

CDR3 in DNA: TGTGCCAGCAGCTTAATGCGGGGCAGGGTGGGGCTACGCAATCAGCCCCAGCATTTT. Its translation is CASSLMRGRVGLRNQPQHF. The chain uses TRBV7-8 and TRBJ1-5; maybe TRBD1 (5 bases). With 2 bases removed from V and 2 bases from J, the gap between germline ends came to 22 bases. Germline CDR1 is SGHVS and CDR2 is FQNEAQ. CDR3 length equals 19 residues.

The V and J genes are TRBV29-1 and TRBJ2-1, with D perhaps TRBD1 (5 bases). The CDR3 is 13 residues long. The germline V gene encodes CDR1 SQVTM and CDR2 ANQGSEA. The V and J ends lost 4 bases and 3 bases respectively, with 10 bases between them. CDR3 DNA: TGCAGCGTTGTCAGGGCGGACTACAATGAGCAGTTCTTC. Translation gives CSVVRADYNEQFF.

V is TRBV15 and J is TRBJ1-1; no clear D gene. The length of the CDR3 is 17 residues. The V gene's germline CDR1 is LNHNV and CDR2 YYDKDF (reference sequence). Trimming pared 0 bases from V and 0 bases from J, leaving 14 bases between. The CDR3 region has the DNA TGTGCCACCAGCAGAGATGGGATCCGGGGATTGAACACTGAAGCTTTCTTT. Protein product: CATSRDGIRGLNTEAFF.

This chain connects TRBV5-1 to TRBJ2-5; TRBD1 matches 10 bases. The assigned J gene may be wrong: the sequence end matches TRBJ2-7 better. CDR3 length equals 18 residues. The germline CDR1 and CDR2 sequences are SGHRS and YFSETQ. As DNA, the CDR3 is TGCGCCAGCAGCTTGTGGGCGTCGGGACAGGGGCGATCGTACGAGCAGTACTTC. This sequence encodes CASSLWASGQGRSYEQYF.

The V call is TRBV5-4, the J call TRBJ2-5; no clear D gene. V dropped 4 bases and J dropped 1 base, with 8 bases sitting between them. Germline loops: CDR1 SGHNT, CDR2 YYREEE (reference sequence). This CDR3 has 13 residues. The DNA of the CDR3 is TGTGCCAGCAGCCCACGGAGCCAAGAGACCCAGTACTTC. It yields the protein CASSPRSQETQYF.

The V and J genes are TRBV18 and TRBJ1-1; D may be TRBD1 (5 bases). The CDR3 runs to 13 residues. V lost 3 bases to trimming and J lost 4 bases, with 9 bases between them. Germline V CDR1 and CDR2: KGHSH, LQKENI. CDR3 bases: TGTGCCAGCTCACCCAGGGTGAGCACTGAAGCTTTCTTT. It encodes CASSPRVSTEAFF.

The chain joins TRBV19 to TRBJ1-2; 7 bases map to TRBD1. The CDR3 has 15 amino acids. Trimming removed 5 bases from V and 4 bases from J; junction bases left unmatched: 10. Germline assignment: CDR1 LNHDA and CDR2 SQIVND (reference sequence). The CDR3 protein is CASSSQGDPLYGYTF. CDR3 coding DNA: TGTGCCAGTAGTTCTCAGGGGGACCCTCTCTATGGCTACACCTTC.

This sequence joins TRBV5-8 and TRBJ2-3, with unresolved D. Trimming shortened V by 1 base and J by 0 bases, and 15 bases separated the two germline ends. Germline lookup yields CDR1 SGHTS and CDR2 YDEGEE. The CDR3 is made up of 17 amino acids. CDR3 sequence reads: CASSLWAVATSTDTQYF. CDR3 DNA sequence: TGTGCCAGCAGCTTGTGGGCAGTTGCCACCAGCACAGATACGCAGTATTTT.

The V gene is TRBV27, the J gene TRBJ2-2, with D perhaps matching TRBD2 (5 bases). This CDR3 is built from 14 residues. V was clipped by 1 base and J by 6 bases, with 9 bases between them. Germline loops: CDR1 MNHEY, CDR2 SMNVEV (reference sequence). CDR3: CASSLYRGSGELFF. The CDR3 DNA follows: TGTGCCAGCAGTTTATATCGGGGATCCGGGGAGCTGTTTTTT.